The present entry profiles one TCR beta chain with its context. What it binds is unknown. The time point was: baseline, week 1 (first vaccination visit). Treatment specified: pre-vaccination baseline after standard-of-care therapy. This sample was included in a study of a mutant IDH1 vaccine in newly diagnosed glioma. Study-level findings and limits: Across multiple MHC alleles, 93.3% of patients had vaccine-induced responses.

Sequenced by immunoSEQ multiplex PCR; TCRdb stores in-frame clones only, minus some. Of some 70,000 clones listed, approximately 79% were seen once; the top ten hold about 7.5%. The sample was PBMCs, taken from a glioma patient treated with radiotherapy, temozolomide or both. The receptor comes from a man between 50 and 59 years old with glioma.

The DNA of the CDR3 is TGTGCCTGGAAGGAGCCGTGGAAAGAAAAACTGTTTTTT. Translation gives CAWKEPWKEKLFF. The chain combines TRBV30 with TRBJ1-4; D unclear. Germline CDR1 GTSNPN, CDR2 SVGIG (reference sequence). V gave up 4 bases and J gave up 8 bases, with 14 bases separating them. This CDR3 is 13 amino acids long.